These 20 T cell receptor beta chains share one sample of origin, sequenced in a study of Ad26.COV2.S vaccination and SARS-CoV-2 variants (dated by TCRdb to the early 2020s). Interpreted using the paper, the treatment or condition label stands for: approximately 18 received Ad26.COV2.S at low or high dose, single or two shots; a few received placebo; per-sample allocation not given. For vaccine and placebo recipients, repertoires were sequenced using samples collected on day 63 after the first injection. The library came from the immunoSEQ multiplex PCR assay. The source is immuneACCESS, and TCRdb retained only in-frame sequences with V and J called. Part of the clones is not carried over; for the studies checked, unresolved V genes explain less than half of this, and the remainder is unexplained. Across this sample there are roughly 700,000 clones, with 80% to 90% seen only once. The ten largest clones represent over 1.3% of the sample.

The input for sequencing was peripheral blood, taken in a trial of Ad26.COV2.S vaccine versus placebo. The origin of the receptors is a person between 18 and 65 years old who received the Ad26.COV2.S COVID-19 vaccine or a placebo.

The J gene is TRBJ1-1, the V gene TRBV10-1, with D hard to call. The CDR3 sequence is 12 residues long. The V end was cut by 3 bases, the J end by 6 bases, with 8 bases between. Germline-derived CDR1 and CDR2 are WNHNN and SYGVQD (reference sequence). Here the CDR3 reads CASSDPGSEAFF. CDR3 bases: TGCGCCAGCAGTGACCCGGGCTCTGAAGCTTTCTTT.

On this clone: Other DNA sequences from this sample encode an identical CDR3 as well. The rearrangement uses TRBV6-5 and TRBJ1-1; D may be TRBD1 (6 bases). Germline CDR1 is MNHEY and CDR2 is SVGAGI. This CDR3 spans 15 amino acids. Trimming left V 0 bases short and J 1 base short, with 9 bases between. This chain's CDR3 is CASSYSTRGNTEAFF. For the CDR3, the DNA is TGTGCCAGCAGTTACTCGACCAGGGGGAACACTGAAGCTTTCTTT.

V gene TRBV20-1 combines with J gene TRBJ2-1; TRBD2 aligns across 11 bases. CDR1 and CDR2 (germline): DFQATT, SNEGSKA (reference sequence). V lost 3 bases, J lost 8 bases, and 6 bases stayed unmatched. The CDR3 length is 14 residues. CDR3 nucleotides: TGCAGTGCTAGTCGTAGCGGGGGGGCCTATGAGCAGTTCTTC. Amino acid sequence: CSASRSGGAYEQFF.

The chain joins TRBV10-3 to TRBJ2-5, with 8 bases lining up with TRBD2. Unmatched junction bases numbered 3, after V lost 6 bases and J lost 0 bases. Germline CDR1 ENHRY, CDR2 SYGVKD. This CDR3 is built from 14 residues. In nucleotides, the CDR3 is TGTGCCATCAGCAGCGGGGGCCACCAAGAGACCCAGTACTTC. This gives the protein CAISSGGHQETQYF.

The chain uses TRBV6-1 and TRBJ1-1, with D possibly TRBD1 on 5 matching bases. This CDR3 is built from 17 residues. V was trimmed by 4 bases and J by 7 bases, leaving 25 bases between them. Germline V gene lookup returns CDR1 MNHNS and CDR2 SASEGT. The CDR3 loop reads CASSGPYGSVGTGEAFF. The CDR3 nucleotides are TGTGCCAGCAGTGGACCGTATGGGTCTGTCGGGACCGGTGAAGCTTTCTTT.

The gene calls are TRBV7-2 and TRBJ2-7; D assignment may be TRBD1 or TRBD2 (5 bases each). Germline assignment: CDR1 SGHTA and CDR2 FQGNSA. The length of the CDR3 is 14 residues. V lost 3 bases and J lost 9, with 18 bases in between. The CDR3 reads CASSFGQGVLGQYF. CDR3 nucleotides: TGTGCCAGCAGCTTCGGCCAGGGAGTTCTCGGGCAGTACTTC. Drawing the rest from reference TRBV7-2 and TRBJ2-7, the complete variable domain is GAGVSQSPSNKVTEKGKDVELRCDPISGHTALYWYRQSLGQGLEFLIYFQGNSAPDKSGLPSDRFSAERTGGSVSTLTIQRTQQEDSAVYLCASSFGQGVLGQYFGPGTRLTVT.

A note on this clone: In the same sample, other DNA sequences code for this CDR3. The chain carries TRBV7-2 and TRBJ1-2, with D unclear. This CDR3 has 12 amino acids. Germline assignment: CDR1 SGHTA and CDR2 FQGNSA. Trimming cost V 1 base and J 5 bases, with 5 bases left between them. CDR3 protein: CASSLVGYGYTF. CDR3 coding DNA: TGTGCCAGCAGCTTAGTAGGATATGGCTACACCTTC.

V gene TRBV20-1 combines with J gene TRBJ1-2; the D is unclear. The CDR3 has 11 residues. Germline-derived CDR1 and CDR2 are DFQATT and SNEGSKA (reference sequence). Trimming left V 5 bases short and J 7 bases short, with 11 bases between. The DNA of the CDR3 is TGCAGTGCTGATACAGAGCCTGGCTACACCTTC. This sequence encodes CSADTEPGYTF.

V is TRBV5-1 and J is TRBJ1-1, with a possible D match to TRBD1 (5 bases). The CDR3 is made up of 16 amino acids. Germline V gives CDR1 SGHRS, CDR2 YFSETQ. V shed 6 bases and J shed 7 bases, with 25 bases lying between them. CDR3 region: CASNQGQGPVEDEAFF. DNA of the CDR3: TGCGCCAGCAACCAAGGTCAGGGCCCGGTAGAGGATGAAGCTTTCTTT.

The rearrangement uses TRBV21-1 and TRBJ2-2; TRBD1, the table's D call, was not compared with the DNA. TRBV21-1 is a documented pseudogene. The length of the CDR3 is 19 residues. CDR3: CASSKGGGTATSNTGELFF. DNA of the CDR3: TGTGCCAGCAGCAAAGGGGGTGGGACAGCGACTTCGAACACCGGGGAGCTGTTTTTT.

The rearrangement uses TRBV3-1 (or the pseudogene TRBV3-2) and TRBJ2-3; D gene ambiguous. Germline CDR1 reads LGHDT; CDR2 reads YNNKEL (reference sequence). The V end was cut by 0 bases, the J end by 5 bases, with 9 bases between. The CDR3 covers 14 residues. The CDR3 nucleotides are TGTGCCAGCAGCCAAGAGGTCGAAGGAGATACGCAGTATTTT. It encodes CASSQEVEGDTQYF.

Here the CDR3 DNA reads TGCGCCAGCAGTGTCGCCGGGCCGAGAGCGGGAGATACGCAGTATTTT. Its translation is CASSVAGPRAGDTQYF. This chain links TRBV10-2 with TRBJ2-3, with a tentative D call TRBD2 (6 bases). The V gene's germline CDR1 is WSHSY and CDR2 SAAADI. V was cut by 4 bases and J by 5 bases, with 19 bases left in between. CDR3 length: 16 amino acids.

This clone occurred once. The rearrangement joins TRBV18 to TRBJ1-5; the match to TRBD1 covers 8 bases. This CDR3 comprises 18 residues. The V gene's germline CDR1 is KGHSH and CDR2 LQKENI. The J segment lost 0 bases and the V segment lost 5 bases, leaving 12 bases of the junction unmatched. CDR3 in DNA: TGTGCCAGCTCAGGCAGGGGGCTTTCAGATTATAGCAATCAGCCCCAGCATTTT. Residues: CASSGRGLSDYSNQPQHF.

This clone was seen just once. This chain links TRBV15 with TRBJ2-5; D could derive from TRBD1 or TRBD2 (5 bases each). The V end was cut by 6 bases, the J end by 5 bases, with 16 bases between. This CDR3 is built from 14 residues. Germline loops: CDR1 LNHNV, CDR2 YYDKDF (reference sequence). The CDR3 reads CATRNTSGQETQYF. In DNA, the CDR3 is TGTGCCACCAGAAACACGTCGGGGCAGGAGACCCAGTACTTC.

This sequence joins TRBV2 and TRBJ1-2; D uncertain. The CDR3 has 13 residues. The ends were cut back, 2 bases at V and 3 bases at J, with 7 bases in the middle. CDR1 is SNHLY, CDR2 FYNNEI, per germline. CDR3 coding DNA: TGTGCCAGCAGTGAAAACCGTCACTATGGCTACACCTTC. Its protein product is CASSENRHYGYTF.

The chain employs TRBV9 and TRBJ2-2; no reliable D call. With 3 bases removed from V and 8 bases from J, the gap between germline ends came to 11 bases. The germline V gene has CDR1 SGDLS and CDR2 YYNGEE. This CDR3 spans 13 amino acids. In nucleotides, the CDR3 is TGTGCCAGCAGCGCGAGCGTTTGGGGGGAGCTGTTTTTT. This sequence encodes CASSASVWGELFF.

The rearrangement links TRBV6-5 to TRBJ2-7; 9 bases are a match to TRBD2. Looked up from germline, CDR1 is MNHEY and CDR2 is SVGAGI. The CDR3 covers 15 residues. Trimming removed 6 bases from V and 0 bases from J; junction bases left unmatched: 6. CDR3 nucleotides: TGTGCCAGCAGAGCCCTAGCGGGAAGCTCCTACGAGCAGTACTTC. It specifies CASRALAGSSYEQYF.

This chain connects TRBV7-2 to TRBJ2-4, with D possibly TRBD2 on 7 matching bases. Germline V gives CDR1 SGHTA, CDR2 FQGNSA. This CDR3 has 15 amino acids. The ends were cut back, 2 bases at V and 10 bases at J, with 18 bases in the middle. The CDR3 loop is CASSLQGGGAGIQYF. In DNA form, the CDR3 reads TGTGCCAGCAGCTTACAAGGCGGGGGCGCAGGGATTCAGTACTTC.

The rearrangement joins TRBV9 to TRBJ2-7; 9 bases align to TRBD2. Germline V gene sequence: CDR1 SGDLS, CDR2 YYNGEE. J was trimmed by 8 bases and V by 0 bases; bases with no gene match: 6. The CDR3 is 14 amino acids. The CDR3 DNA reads TGTGCCAGCAGCGTAGATAGCGGGAGTAAGCAGCAGTACTTC. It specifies CASSVDSGSKQQYF.

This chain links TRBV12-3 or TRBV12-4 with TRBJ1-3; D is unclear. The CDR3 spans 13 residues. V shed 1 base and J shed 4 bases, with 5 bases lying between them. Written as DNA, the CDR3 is TGTGCCAGCAGTTTAGACAGAGGAAACACCATATATTTT. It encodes CASSLDRGNTIYF.